The clone carrying this TCR beta chain turned up a few times. Its target is unknown. The CDR3 covers 18 residues. Germline loops: CDR1 SEHNR, CDR2 FQNEAQ (reference sequence). V was pared by 0 bases and J by 0 bases, with 12 bases between. The sample originates from a study of cytomegalovirus exposure and HLA in healthy donors. 13 Jbeta primers and 60 Vbeta primers were used for the PCR. Profiling relied on immunoSEQ multiplex PCR, and the TCRdb table lists in-frame clones only, not all of them. The data hold about 200,000 clones, with around 75% observed a single time. General study results and limits: The authors listed around 150 TCR beta chains as cytomegalovirus-associated. With high specificity and sensitivity, the classifier reportedly diagnosed cytomegalovirus status.

The chain joins TRBV7-9 to TRBJ1-6, with D hard to call. The sequencing sample was made of PBMCs. The receptor was isolated from a woman aged 25 to 39 in good health and CMV-seronegative. CDR3 protein: CASSLAQKGSSYNSPLHF. CDR3 bases: TGTGCCAGCAGCTTAGCGCAGAAAGGGAGCTCCTATAATTCACCCCTCCACTTT.